A selection of T cell receptor beta chains follows, all from one sample in a study of cytomegalovirus exposure and HLA in healthy donors. TCRdb keeps only in-frame clones here, not all; method: immunoSEQ multiplex PCR. The sample contains 100,000 to 150,000 clones, approximately 79% of which appear only once. Sequencing was done on a sample of PBMCs. The receptors originated from a man aged 45-60 years in good health and CMV-seropositive. Both conserved end residues are part of each CDR3. D genes are given only for firm matches. Not every row has a clone size; where given, it reads once, few, many or a size class.

NA NA TRBJ1-2 TRBV4-1 TGCGCCAGCAGCCAAGAGTCGCAGGGTGGGCTTGGCTACACCTTC CASSQESQGGLGYTF
TRBD2 NA TRBJ2-5 TRBV18 TGTGCCAGCTCACGCACTAGCGGGAGGGTCCAAGAGACCCAGTACTTC CASSRTSGRVQETQYF
NA NA TRBJ1-1 TRBV4-1 TGCGCCAGCAGCCAAGTTGGCCTTAATGAAGCTTTCTTT CASSQVGLNEAFF
TRBD1 NA TRBJ1-1 TRBV27 TGTGCCAGCAGTCCATTTACAGGGGGCAATCTCAACACTGAAGCTTTCTTT CASSPFTGGNLNTEAFF
TRBD1 once TRBJ1-1 TRBV5-1 TGCGCCAGCAGCCTCGGACAGGGGATATTCACTGAAGCTTTCTTT CASSLGQGIFTEAFF
NA NA TRBJ2-6 TRBV9 TGTGCCAGCAGCGCCTCTATCGCCTCTGGGGCCAACGTCCTGACTTTC CASSASIASGANVLTF
NA NA TRBJ2-2 TRBV9 TGTGCCAGCAGCCCTCGTGGTAGCGGGAACACCGGGGAGCTGTTTTTT CASSPRGSGNTGELFF
TRBD1 NA TRBJ1-6 TRBV6-5 TGTGCCAGCAGCCCGGGACAGACACCCCTCCACTTT CASSPGQTPLHF
TRBD2 few TRBJ2-7 TRBV18 TGTGCCAGCTCACCACGGCGGGGGGCCGTTTCGGGTGAGCAGTACTTC CASSPRRGAVSGEQYF
NA NA TRBJ2-3 TRBV6-5 TGTGCCAGCAGTTACCAACTAGCAGATACGCAGTATTTT CASSYQLADTQYF
NA NA TRBJ1-2 TRBV9 TGTGCCAGCAGCGGCTGGCTCGGCTACACCTTC CASSGWLGYTF
NA NA TRBJ2-5 TRBV5-1 TGCGCCAGCACCCCGGGACAACCACAAGAGACCCAGTACTTC CASTPGQPQETQYF
NA NA TRBJ1-6 TRBV7-6 TGTGCCAGCAGCCCCTCCGGAGGCGAGAATAATTCACCCCTCCACTTT CASSPSGGENNSPLHF
NA once TRBJ1-1 TRBV11-3 TGTGCCAGCAGCTTTCGGTGGACTGAAGCTTTCTTT CASSFRWTEAFF
TRBD1 NA TRBJ2-5 TRBV7-8 TGTGCCAGCAGCTTGGGACAGCTTTACCAAGAGACCCAGTACTTC CASSLGQLYQETQYF
TRBD1 few TRBJ1-3 TRBV6-5 TGTGCCAGCAGTTCACCGGGACAGGGAAGGAACACCATATATTTT CASSSPGQGRNTIYF
NA NA TRBJ2-1 TRBV5-6 TGTGCCAGCAGCTCCTGGGTGTTCCGGACTACCCTCAATGAGCAGTTCTTC CASSSWVFRTTLNEQFF
TRBD2 NA TRBJ2-5 TRBV11-2 TGTGCCAGCAGCTCGGTGACTAGCGGGGGGGAGACCCAGTACTTC CASSSVTSGGETQYF
NA NA TRBJ2-1 TRBV12-5 TGTGCTAGTGGCCGAGACAGGTACTCCTACAATGAGCAGTTCTTC CASGRDRYSYNEQFF
TRBD2 NA TRBJ2-3 TRBV7-3 TGTGCCAGCAGCTTAAAGGGGAGACTAGCGGGAGCGGTAGATACGCAGTATTTT CASSLKGRLAGAVDTQYF
TRBD1 NA TRBJ1-2 TRBV7-9 TGTGCCAGCAGCTTGGGCACAGGGGGCGGACCCCTCTATGGCTACACCTTC CASSLGTGGGPLYGYTF
TRBD2 NA TRBJ2-7 TRBV7-8 TGTGCCAGCAGCTTCCGACTAGCGGGAGTCCGTGAGCAGTACTTC CASSFRLAGVREQYF
NA NA TRBJ1-4 TRBV6-1 TGTGCCAGCAGTGTGTGGGCGGGGGCCGGGGGAGAAAAACTGTTTTTT CASSVWAGAGGEKLFF
NA NA TRBJ1-6 TRBV7-9 TGTGCCAGCAGGGGTGAGGGGGTCTCACCCCTCCACTTT CASRGEGVSPLHF
TRBD1 NA TRBJ1-2 TRBV7-2 TGTGCCAGCAGTCCGGACAGGGGGCGCCTCGGCTACACCTTC CASSPDRGRLGYTF
NA NA TRBJ1-3 TRBV9 TGTGCCAGCAGCGTAGGGCTTTTCTCTGGAAACACCATATATTTT CASSVGLFSGNTIYF
TRBD1 NA TRBJ1-5 TRBV5-1 TGCGCCAGCAGCCCTGGGACAGGAAATAGCAATCAGCCCCAGCATTTT CASSPGTGNSNQPQHF
TRBD1 NA TRBJ2-7 TRBV6-5 TGTGCCAGCAGTTACTCGATATCAGGGGGCTCCTACGAGCAGTACTTC CASSYSISGGSYEQYF
NA NA TRBJ1-4 TRBV5-4 TGTGCCAGCAGCTTGGATGACAGACCTAATGAAAAACTGTTTTTT CASSLDDRPNEKLFF
TRBD1 NA TRBJ1-2 TRBV29-1 TGCAGCGTGACAGGGATTAACTATGGCTACACCTTC CSVTGINYGYTF
TRBD1 few TRBJ2-1 TRBV6-6 TGTGCCAGCAGTTTTGGACAGGGGAGTACGGGTGAGCAGTTCTTC CASSFGQGSTGEQFF
TRBD1 NA TRBJ1-2 TRBV5-6 TGTGCCAGCAGCCAACTGGACAGGGGGCAGGAGGGCTACACCTTC CASSQLDRGQEGYTF
NA NA TRBJ1-1 TRBV5-8 TGTGCCAGCAGAACCGGGAGGTCGGCTGAAGCTTTCTTT CASRTGRSAEAFF
TRBD1 NA TRBJ1-1 TRBV5-5 TGTGCCAGCAGTCGGGGGACAGACCGCACTGAAGCTTTCTTT CASSRGTDRTEAFF
TRBD2 few TRBJ2-2 TRBV2 TGTGCCAGCAGTACTACTAGCGGGGCGAACACCGGGGAGCTGTTTTTT CASSTTSGANTGELFF
NA NA TRBJ2-2 TRBV18 TGTGCCAGCTCACCCCCGAGTGCCACCGGGGAGCTGTTTTTT CASSPPSATGELFF